A selection of T cell receptor beta chains follows, all from one sample in a study of circulating and synovial CD4+ cells in juvenile arthritis. TCRdb's table, derived via immunoSEQ multiplex PCR, lists solely in-frame clones and lacks some. The sample lists tens of thousands of clones, nearly 97% occurring once. The sequencing input was CD4+ T cells from blood. These receptors all stem from a human donor with juvenile idiopathic arthritis. The conserved cysteine and the conserved F or W are not part of the CDR3 here. D genes are given only for firm matches. Some rows mark clone size as missing; the rest say once, few, many or name a class of expanded clone.

clone size: -
D gene: TRBD2
V gene: TRBV7-9
J gene: TRBJ2-3
CDR3 protein: ASSLRGGSSTDTQY

clone size: -
D gene: TRBD2
V gene: TRBV28
J gene: TRBJ2-5
CDR3 protein: ASRAGLAPLRTQY

clone size: once
D gene: -
V gene: TRBV5-1
J gene: TRBJ2-3
CDR3 protein: ASSPMTRADTQY

clone size: -
D gene: -
V gene: TRBV10-3
J gene: TRBJ2-2
CDR3 protein: ATAASTANTGELF

clone size: -
D gene: TRBD1
V gene: TRBV2
J gene: TRBJ2-3
CDR3 protein: ASSEGQRVTDTQY

clone size: once
D gene: -
V gene: TRBV2
J gene: TRBJ1-2
CDR3 protein: ASSETFSGLRGYT

clone size: -
D gene: -
V gene: TRBV5-5
J gene: TRBJ2-3
CDR3 protein: ASSLAGVDTQY

clone size: -
D gene: -
V gene: TRBV27
J gene: TRBJ1-5
CDR3 protein: ASSPPGVSKPQH

clone size: -
D gene: TRBD2
V gene: TRBV11-3
J gene: TRBJ2-1
CDR3 protein: ASRGEAGGGSYNEQF

clone size: -
D gene: TRBD2
V gene: TRBV10-2
J gene: TRBJ2-5
CDR3 protein: ASSSGRAREQY

clone size: once
D gene: TRBD1
V gene: TRBV29-1
J gene: TRBJ2-1
CDR3 protein: SVLSSGQGSYNEQF

clone size: -
D gene: TRBD1
V gene: TRBV4-2
J gene: TRBJ2-5
CDR3 protein: ASSQDLGQRQETQY

clone size: once
D gene: -
V gene: TRBV6-5
J gene: TRBJ2-1
CDR3 protein: ASSYSLAKAENEQF

clone size: -
D gene: TRBD1
V gene: TRBV5-6
J gene: TRBJ1-1
CDR3 protein: ASSQKTDRGRGAF

clone size: -
D gene: -
V gene: TRBV6-6
J gene: TRBJ1-1
CDR3 protein: ASSGNTEAF

clone size: once
D gene: -
V gene: TRBV5-1
J gene: TRBJ1-1
CDR3 protein: ASRRWEAGTEAF

clone size: -
D gene: TRBD1
V gene: TRBV11-2
J gene: TRBJ2-7
CDR3 protein: ATGTGASYEQY

clone size: -
D gene: -
V gene: TRBV4-2
J gene: TRBJ1-5
CDR3 protein: ASSRVDSPFNQPQH

clone size: -
D gene: -
V gene: TRBV28
J gene: TRBJ1-2
CDR3 protein: ASSLWPDYYGYT

clone size: -
D gene: TRBD2
V gene: TRBV4-2
J gene: TRBJ2-4
CDR3 protein: ASSQDFGAGVNIQY

clone size: -
D gene: TRBD2
V gene: TRBV18
J gene: TRBJ2-3
CDR3 protein: ASSSGSFGRDTQY

clone size: -
D gene: -
V gene: TRBV30
J gene: TRBJ1-1
CDR3 protein: AWSKTSKALNTEAF

clone size: once
D gene: TRBD1
V gene: TRBV29-1
J gene: TRBJ1-2
CDR3 protein: SVAGQGMGYGYT

clone size: -
D gene: TRBD2
V gene: TRBV28
J gene: -
CDR3 protein: ASSLPSGRAFDSYEQY

clone size: -
D gene: TRBD1
V gene: TRBV9
J gene: TRBJ1-2
CDR3 protein: ASSVGGAFGDRDT

clone size: -
D gene: -
V gene: TRBV28
J gene: TRBJ2-7
CDR3 protein: ASNPFWGRVGEQY

clone size: -
D gene: TRBD1
V gene: TRBV5-1
J gene: TRBJ2-5
CDR3 protein: ASSSGRGRQETQY

clone size: few
D gene: -
V gene: TRBV5-4
J gene: TRBJ1-1
CDR3 protein: ASSLADTEAF

clone size: -
D gene: TRBD2
V gene: TRBV2
J gene: -
CDR3 protein: ASSTGGSYEQY

clone size: -
D gene: -
V gene: TRBV11-3
J gene: -
CDR3 protein: ASSPVRGAEQY

clone size: -
D gene: TRBD1
V gene: TRBV30
J gene: TRBJ1-2
CDR3 protein: AWSQPPGTGYGYT

clone size: -
D gene: -
V gene: TRBV7-9
J gene: TRBJ2-7
CDR3 protein: ASSEGTHGYEQY